These T cell receptor beta chains were read from a single sample in a study of T cell changes during pregnancy in multiple sclerosis. Repertoires were generated with immunoSEQ multiplex PCR, while TCRdb's copy carries only in-frame clones and drops some. In the table there are tens of thousands of clones, roughly nine tenths of which are singletons. The specimen comprised peripheral blood, sampled before pregnancy. The receptors derive from a female donor with multiple sclerosis, enrolled in a pregnancy study. CDR3s include the opening cysteine and the closing phenylalanine or tryptophan.

V	J	CDR3
TRBV7-9	TRBJ2-3	CASSSMTSGEADTQYF
TRBV7-2	TRBJ1-1	CASSWEVTEAFF
TRBV7-2	TRBJ1-4	CASSPDRGPVEKLFF
TRBV7-3	TRBJ1-1	CASGRGAGDTEAFF
TRBV27	TRBJ1-5	CATGGGGNQPQHF
TRBV4-2	TRBJ2-5	CASSQLPGPTPPQYF
TRBV30	TRBJ2-3	CAWSVGVSGGGQDTQYF
TRBV9	TRBJ2-1	CASSVAGRGGHNEQFF
TRBV7-8	TRBJ2-1	CASSPGIAGVYNEQFF
TRBV7-3	TRBJ2-7	CASSLTSGGDEQYF
TRBV11-2	TRBJ1-2	CASSLDRVGTYGYTF
TRBV6-5	TRBJ1-5	CASSPVGGDQPQHF
TRBV5-4	TRBJ1-6	CASSQDRGLSPLHF
TRBV2	TRBJ2-1	CASSSDPTSGSGDYNEQFF
TRBV19	TRBJ2-3	CASSIRLAGRGDTQYF
TRBV12-1	TRBJ1-5	CASSFPQGASSNQPQHF
TRBV10-3	TRBJ1-5	CAISEFVSGAPSNQPQHF
TRBV6-6	TRBJ1-4	CASGRGGDDEKLFF
TRBV6-1	TRBJ2-2	CASREAGLHTGELFF
TRBV4-2	TRBJ2-7	CASSQVDRGVHEQYF
TRBV6-6	TRBJ1-5	CASSSGGSNQPQHF
TRBV6-6	TRBJ2-1	CASSSPGGVSYNEQFF
TRBV6-1	NA	CASSESGGGSREQYF